These 21 T cell receptor beta chains were all obtained from the same sample, sequenced in a study of OX40 agonist ivuxolimab in advanced cancers. Only in-frame clones appear in the TCRdb table, and some are missing; sequencing was by immunoSEQ multiplex PCR. The table includes about 77,000 clones, 85% to 95% detected once. The source was CD4+ or CD8+ T cells sorted from blood, collected in a trial of the OX40 agonist ivuxolimab. These receptors came from an adult with an advanced solid tumor such as melanoma, head and neck, liver or kidney cancer.

CDR3 amino acids: CASSITGDRRNTIYF. The CDR3 nucleotides are TGTGCCAGTAGTATAACGGGGGACAGGCGAAACACCATATATTTT. The genes are TRBV19 and TRBJ1-3; 8 nucleotides agree with TRBD1. Germline CDR1 LNHDA, CDR2 SQIVND (reference sequence). The V gene end was trimmed by 2 bases and the J gene end by 5 bases; junction bases not matched to a gene: 5. The CDR3 totals 15 residues.

This clone showed up just a few times. The chain has TRBV2 and TRBJ1-1; 8 nucleotides match TRBD1. Germline trimming cut 6 bases from V and 6 bases from J; bases unmatched to any gene: 9. CDR3 length: 14 residues. CDR1 and CDR2 (germline): SNHLY, FYNNEI. DNA for the CDR3: TGTGCCAGCAGACCACAGGGGGATTCCGCTGAAGCTTTCTTT. Its translation: CASRPQGDSAEAFF. The full variable domain, rest sourced from reference TRBV2 and TRBJ1-1, is EPEVTQTPSHQVTQMGQEVILRCVPISNHLYFYWYRQILGQKVEFLVSFYNNEISEKSEIFDDQFSVERPDGSNFTLKIRSTKLEDSAMYFCASRPQGDSAEAFFGQGTRLTVV.

The chain links TRBV11-2 to TRBJ1-3; TRBD1 matches at 8 bases. The CDR3 spans 16 residues. Germline V CDR1 and CDR2: SGHAT, FQNNGV. V was clipped by 6 bases and J by 0 bases; unmatched bases: 7. The CDR3 DNA is TGTGCCAGCAGTCTGGACAGGGCCTTCTCTGGAAACACCATATATTTT. Protein: CASSLDRAFSGNTIYF.

This chain uses TRBV5-1 with TRBJ2-7; D may correspond to TRBD1 or TRBD2 (6 bases each). Trimming removed 7 bases at V and 3 bases at J, with 17 bases between. Germline V gives CDR1 SGHRS, CDR2 YFSETQ. The CDR3 is made up of 14 amino acids. The CDR3 spells CASGPGDIVYEQYF. CDR3 coding DNA: TGCGCCAGCGGCCCGGGGGACATAGTCTACGAGCAGTACTTC.

Only one count was recorded for this clone. V gene TRBV9 combines with J gene TRBJ2-1; tentative D call: TRBD2 (5 bases). In germline, CDR1 is SGDLS, CDR2 YYNGEE. Trimming cost V 1 base and J 1 base, with 12 bases left between them. CDR3 size: 16 residues. The DNA for the CDR3 is TGTGCCAGCAGCGTATTTTGGACTGCTTCCTACAATGAGCAGTTCTTC. This translates into CASSVFWTASYNEQFF.

This sequence joins TRBV19 and TRBJ2-1, with D possibly being TRBD1 (5 bases). Trimming took off 5 bases at V and 7 bases at J, with 18 bases between the two ends. The CDR3 contains 15 residues. Germline V gene data show CDR1 as LNHDA and CDR2 as SQIVND (reference sequence). The CDR3 DNA reads as TGTGCCAGTAGTTCCGGTGGAGCAGGACATAATGAGCAGTTCTTC. Protein sequence: CASSSGGAGHNEQFF. Full variable domain (rest looked up from reference TRBV19 and TRBJ2-1): DGGITQSPKYLFRKEGQNVTLSCEQNLNHDAMYWYRQDPGQGLRLIYYSQIVNDFQKGDIAEGYSVSREKKESFPLTVTSAQKNPTAFYLCASSSGGAGHNEQFFGPGTRLTVL.

The rearrangement joins TRBV18 to TRBJ1-1; D not resolved. The CDR3 has 17 residues. Germline CDR1 and CDR2: KGHSH and LQKENI. Trimming pared 3 bases from V and 4 bases from J, leaving 21 bases between. The CDR3 DNA reads as TGTGCCAGCTCACCGACAACGCTACCCCCTTCGAGCACTGAAGCTTTCTTT. This codes for CASSPTTLPPSSTEAFF.

DNA for the CDR3: TGTGCCAGAGAAGTACAAGGCGTGCAGCCCCAGCATTTT. Its translation is CAREVQGVQPQHF. The rearrangement uses TRBV7-9 and TRBJ1-5; D not certain. This CDR3 contains 13 residues. Germline V CDR1 and CDR2: SEHNR, FQNEAQ (reference sequence). V lost 9 bases and J 7 bases, leaving 16 bases between the germline ends.

This chain links TRBV7-9 with TRBJ2-3; D is undetermined. From germline, CDR1 is SEHNR and CDR2 FQNEAQ (reference sequence). The CDR3 has 16 amino acids. V lost 3 bases, J lost 0 bases, and 13 bases lay in between. This chain's CDR3 is CASSFVGRKSTDTQYF. The CDR3 bases are TGTGCCAGCAGCTTCGTAGGACGGAAAAGCACAGATACGCAGTATTTT.

The V gene is TRBV27, the J gene TRBJ2-7, with TRBD1 identical over 7 bases. This CDR3 is 13 amino acids long. CDR1 is MNHEY and CDR2 is SMNVEV in the germline V gene (reference sequence). J lost 2 bases, V lost 8 bases, and 6 bases had no gene match. The CDR3 protein is CASRRTGTYEQYF. CDR3 coding DNA: TGTGCCAGCCGCCGGACAGGTACCTACGAGCAGTACTTC.

The CDR3 nucleotides are TGTGCCAGCAGAAAGGGTTGGTATCAGCCCCAGCATTTT. Protein: CASRKGWYQPQHF. The chain couples TRBV28 to TRBJ1-5; no firm D call. CDR3 length equals 13 residues. V was shortened by 6 bases and J by 5 bases, with 11 bases between the two germline ends. CDR1 is MDHEN and CDR2 is SYDVKM in the germline V gene.

This rearrangement joins TRBV19 to TRBJ1-1, with D possibly TRBD1 on 5 matching bases. This CDR3 has 13 amino acids. Germline CDR1 LNHDA, CDR2 SQIVND (reference sequence). V was clipped by 5 bases and J by 3 bases, with 10 bases between them. For the CDR3, the DNA is TGTGCCAGTAGTTCCTGGACATACACTGAAGCTTTCTTT. This codes for CASSSWTYTEAFF.

The chain is built from TRBV5-4 and TRBJ2-3; 13 nucleotides agree with TRBD2. This CDR3 spans 16 amino acids. Germline values: CDR1 SGHNT, CDR2 YYREEE (reference sequence). Trimming at V came to 3 bases and at J to 4 bases, leaving 5 bases not matched to a gene. DNA of the CDR3: TGTGCCAGCAGCTCCCGGACTAGCGGGAGTGCAGATACGCAGTATTTT. Encoded protein: CASSSRTSGSADTQYF.

The genes are TRBV6-5 and TRBJ2-5; no definite D call. The germline V and J ends were trimmed by 6 bases and 5 bases, with 7 bases remaining between them. The CDR3 is 11 residues long. The germline V gene has CDR1 MNHEY and CDR2 SVGAGI. The CDR3: CASSKGETQYF. As DNA, the CDR3 is TGTGCCAGCAGCAAAGGGGAGACCCAGTACTTC.

This chain links TRBV4-3 with TRBJ2-1; D might be TRBD1 or TRBD2, each matching 5 bases. The germline V gene has CDR1 LGHNA and CDR2 YSLEER. V lost 3 bases, J lost 10 bases, and 13 bases lay in between. The CDR3 contains 13 residues. This CDR3 reads CASSHAGTPEQFF. The DNA of the CDR3 is TGCGCCAGCAGCCACGCCGGGACCCCGGAGCAGTTCTTC.

The rearrangement joins TRBV7-3 to TRBJ2-1; 9 nucleotides line up with TRBD1. The ends lost 3 bases at V and 4 bases at J; junction bases unmatched: 7. The CDR3 contains 16 residues. The germline gives CDR1 SGHTA, CDR2 FQGTGA. This CDR3 is CASSLEPGQGYNEQFF. In nucleotides, the CDR3 is TGTGCCAGCAGCTTGGAGCCGGGACAGGGTTACAATGAGCAGTTCTTC.

This chain's CDR3 is CATSRGGQYEQYF. DNA for the CDR3: TGTGCCACCAGCAGAGGGGGGCAGTACGAGCAGTACTTC. V usage is TRBV15 and J usage is TRBJ2-7; D might be TRBD1 (6 bases). This CDR3 has 13 residues. Germline-derived CDR1 and CDR2 are LNHNV and YYDKDF (reference sequence). The V end was cut by 1 base, the J end by 4 bases, with 8 bases between.

This chain links TRBV2 with TRBJ2-1; 13 bases line up with TRBD2. Germline V gene sequence: CDR1 SNHLY, CDR2 FYNNEI. The CDR3 spans 15 residues. The V segment lost 6 bases and the J segment 9 bases; nucleotides outside the gene matches: 8. The CDR3 coding sequence is TGTGCCAGCAGAGCACTAGCGGGAGGGCCCGGTGAGCAGTTCTTC. Its translation is CASRALAGGPGEQFF. The whole variable domain, remainder taken from reference TRBV2 and TRBJ2-1, is EPEVTQTPSHQVTQMGQEVILRCVPISNHLYFYWYRQILGQKVEFLVSFYNNEISEKSEIFDDQFSVERPDGSNFTLKIRSTKLEDSAMYFCASRALAGGPGEQFFGPGTRLTVL.

Only one count was recorded for this clone. The J gene is TRBJ2-6, the V gene TRBV7-3; tentative D call: TRBD1 (6 bases). Germline V gene lookup returns CDR1 SGHTA and CDR2 FQGTGA. V lost 6 bases to trimming and J lost 1 base, with 16 bases between them. This CDR3 region has 17 residues. The CDR3 DNA follows: TGTGCCAGCAGACCCGGGACATCTCTTTCTGGGGCCAACGTCCTGACTTTC. Amino acids: CASRPGTSLSGANVLTF.

CDR3 bases: TGTGCCAGTAGTATAAAGGGGGCGAACACAGATACGCAGTATTTT. Translated: CASSIKGANTDTQYF. The chain links TRBV19 to TRBJ2-3; TRBD1 agrees at 7 bases. The germline CDR1 and CDR2 sequences are LNHDA and SQIVND (reference sequence). This CDR3 has 15 residues. After removal of 2 bases from V and 2 bases from J, the junction contained 4 bases not matched to a gene.

A single count supports this clone. V usage is TRBV4-3 and J usage is TRBJ2-3, with D possibly being TRBD1 (6 bases). Germline V gene sequence: CDR1 LGHNA, CDR2 YSLEER. V lost 0 bases to trimming and J lost 4 bases, with 11 bases between them. The CDR3 sequence is 15 residues long. This CDR3 is CASSQERGSADTQYF. The CDR3 bases are TGCGCCAGCAGCCAAGAGAGGGGGAGTGCAGATACGCAGTATTTT.